The 18 T cell receptor beta chains given below trace back to one sample, sequenced in a study of control samples from healthy donors and cancer patients. Clones were read by immunoSEQ multiplex PCR, and TCRdb kept only the in-frame ones, dropping some. Among about 120,000 clones listed, 80% to 90% were seen once. Sequenced material: blood. These receptors were obtained from a man aged 50-60 years in good health.

The rearrangement joins TRBV5-6 to TRBJ2-7, with TRBD1 as a possible D gene (5 bases). Germline assignment: CDR1 SGHDT and CDR2 YYEEEE. The CDR3 totals 15 residues. The V end was cut by 1 base, the J end by 3 bases, with 14 bases between. Here the CDR3 DNA reads TGTGCCAGCAGCTTGAGGCAGGGATGGGACTACGAGCAGTACTTC. Amino acid sequence: CASSLRQGWDYEQYF.

The chain links TRBV27 to TRBJ1-1, with D tentatively TRBD1 (6 bases). Trimming pared 6 bases from V and 0 bases from J, leaving 14 bases between. The CDR3 has 15 amino acids. In germline, CDR1 is MNHEY, CDR2 SMNVEV (reference sequence). CDR3 in amino acids: CASRSNRDLNTEAFF. The CDR3 region has the DNA TGTGCCAGCAGATCCAACAGGGACCTGAACACTGAAGCTTTCTTT.

This chain uses TRBV29-1 with TRBJ2-5; no clear D. This CDR3 region has 12 residues. Trimming took off 2 bases at V and 5 bases at J, with 9 bases between the two ends. Germline V gene lookup returns CDR1 SQVTM and CDR2 ANQGSEA. CDR3 bases: TGCAGCGTTGAACGGATTGGGGAGACCCAGTACTTC. Translating it yields CSVERIGETQYF.

The V and J genes are TRBV28 and TRBJ1-3; 9 bases fit TRBD1. CDR1 is MDHEN, CDR2 SYDVKM, per germline. The trim removed 6 bases at V and 4 bases at J, leaving 7 bases unmatched. The CDR3 length is 15 residues. The CDR3: CASRGDRVPGNTIYF. The CDR3 coding sequence is TGTGCCAGCAGAGGGGACAGGGTCCCGGGAAACACCATATATTTT.

CDR3 loop: CASSLSPGAESGNTIYF. CDR3 nucleotides: TGCGCCAGCAGCTTAAGTCCGGGGGCCGAGTCTGGAAACACCATATATTTT. The genes are TRBV5-1 and TRBJ1-3, with TRBD1 as a possible D gene (6 bases). The CDR3 runs to 17 residues. Looked up from germline, CDR1 is SGHRS and CDR2 is YFSETQ. V gave up 2 bases and J gave up 1 base, with 16 bases separating them.

This clone was seen once. The chain employs TRBV24-1 and TRBJ2-1, with 13 bases fitting TRBD2. Germline trimming cut 1 base from V and 7 bases from J; bases unmatched to any gene: 6. The CDR3 has 17 residues. CDR1 KGHDR and CDR2 SFDVKD come from the germline V gene. The CDR3 is CATSDFTSGGARNEQFF. The CDR3 DNA reads as TGTGCCACCAGTGATTTTACTAGCGGGGGGGCTAGGAATGAGCAGTTCTTC.

The chain links TRBV28 to TRBJ2-1, with no clear D. CDR3 length: 16 residues. CDR1 and CDR2 (germline): MDHEN, SYDVKM. V lost 5 bases and J lost 0, with 14 bases in between. The CDR3 reads CASSPLPATSYNEQFF. The CDR3 DNA is TGTGCCAGCAGTCCCCTCCCAGCGACCTCCTACAATGAGCAGTTCTTC.

The chain carries TRBV11-2 and TRBJ2-7, with 8 bases matching TRBD2. CDR1 SGHAT and CDR2 FQNNGV come from the germline V gene. V was pared by 6 bases and J by 3 bases, with 19 bases of the junction left unmatched. The CDR3 sequence is 18 residues long. The chain's CDR3 is CASRIGPELAGSVYEQYF. The CDR3 coding sequence is TGTGCCAGCAGGATAGGGCCTGAGCTAGCGGGCTCCGTCTACGAGCAGTACTTC.

The chain uses TRBV5-1 and TRBJ1-1; D gene unclear. V dropped 5 bases and J dropped 1 base, with 6 bases sitting between them. Per the germline V gene, CDR1 is SGHRS and CDR2 is YFSETQ. There are 12 residues in the CDR3. The CDR3 nucleotides are TGCGCCAGCAGGGTGGGGAACACTGAAGCTTTCTTT. Translating it yields CASRVGNTEAFF.

This clone was counted once. This CDR3 is also generated by other DNA sequences in the sample. J is TRBJ1-1 and V is TRBV6-5, with 9 bases lining up with TRBD1. The trim removed 5 bases at V and 0 bases at J, leaving 4 bases unmatched. CDR1 and CDR2 (germline): MNHEY, SVGAGI. The CDR3 has 15 residues. The CDR3 DNA sequence: TGTGCCAGCAGTCCGGGACAGGGATTGAACACTGAAGCTTTCTTT. Protein product: CASSPGQGLNTEAFF.

This sequence joins TRBV3-1 (or the pseudogene TRBV3-2) and TRBJ1-4, with 8 bases identical to TRBD1. Trimming took 2 bases from V and 5 from J; bases not matched to a gene: 4. Per germline, CDR1 LGHDT and CDR2 YNNKEL (reference sequence). This CDR3 is 15 amino acids long. The CDR3 sequence: CASSQNRGSNEKLFF. Here the CDR3 DNA reads TGTGCCAGCAGCCAAAACAGGGGGTCCAATGAAAAACTGTTTTTT.

This chain links TRBV5-6 with TRBJ1-5; D not certain. The V and J ends lost 4 bases and 5 bases respectively, with 7 bases between them. In germline, CDR1 is SGHDT, CDR2 YYEEEE. This CDR3 region has 12 residues. The CDR3 loop is CASSRMDQPQHF. As DNA, the CDR3 is TGTGCCAGCAGCCGAATGGATCAGCCCCAGCATTTT.

The V and J genes are TRBV24-1 and TRBJ2-1; D gene unclear. Trimming stripped 1 base from V and 6 bases from J, with 9 bases between. CDR1 and CDR2 from the germline V gene are KGHDR and SFDVKD. The CDR3 is 14 residues long. The CDR3 nucleotides read TGTGCCACCAGTGATTTTCGATCGGTCAATGAGCAGTTCTTC. Its translation: CATSDFRSVNEQFF.

V and J are TRBV29-1 and TRBJ1-2; D is unclear. Germline V lookup: CDR1 SQVTM, CDR2 ANQGSEA. CDR3 length: 13 amino acids. Trimming shortened V by 3 bases and J by 0 bases, and 8 bases separated the two germline ends. CDR3 sequence (DNA): TGCAGCGTTGAGGTTAACCCTAACTATGGCTACACCTTC. This sequence encodes CSVEVNPNYGYTF.

This chain links TRBV10-3 with TRBJ1-1, with D maybe TRBD1 (6 bases). From germline, CDR1 is ENHRY and CDR2 SYGVKD. CDR3 size: 13 residues. V dropped 10 bases and J dropped 0 bases, with 12 bases sitting between them. This CDR3 is CATHREVNTEAFF. CDR3 in DNA: TGTGCCACCCACAGGGAGGTGAACACTGAAGCTTTCTTT.

This clone was counted only a few times. This sequence joins TRBV19 and TRBJ2-3, with TRBD2 matching 11 bases. The CDR3 covers 15 residues. V shed 5 bases, J shed 2 bases, and the junction held 3 bases outside the gene matches. The germline CDR1 and CDR2 sequences are LNHDA and SQIVND (reference sequence). Here the CDR3 DNA reads TGTGCCAGTAGTGCTAGCGGGGGGCACACAGATACGCAGTATTTT. Translation gives CASSASGGHTDTQYF.

This chain links TRBV5-1 with TRBJ2-2; 11 bases agree with TRBD1. The CDR3 has 15 residues. CDR1 and CDR2 from the germline V gene are SGHRS and YFSETQ. The ends lost 4 bases at V and 7 bases at J; junction bases unmatched: 6. DNA of the CDR3: TGCGCCAGCAGCCGGGACAGGGGGTACGGCGGGGAGCTGTTTTTT. This translates into CASSRDRGYGGELFF.

The gene calls are TRBV19 and TRBJ1-5; tentatively, D is TRBD1 (6 bases). The CDR3 has 15 residues. The V and J ends lost 4 bases and 3 bases respectively, with 13 bases between them. Germline V gene data show CDR1 as LNHDA and CDR2 as SQIVND (reference sequence). CDR3 residues: CASSTFTGINQPQHF. CDR3 coding DNA: TGTGCCAGTAGTACCTTCACAGGGATCAATCAGCCCCAGCATTTT.